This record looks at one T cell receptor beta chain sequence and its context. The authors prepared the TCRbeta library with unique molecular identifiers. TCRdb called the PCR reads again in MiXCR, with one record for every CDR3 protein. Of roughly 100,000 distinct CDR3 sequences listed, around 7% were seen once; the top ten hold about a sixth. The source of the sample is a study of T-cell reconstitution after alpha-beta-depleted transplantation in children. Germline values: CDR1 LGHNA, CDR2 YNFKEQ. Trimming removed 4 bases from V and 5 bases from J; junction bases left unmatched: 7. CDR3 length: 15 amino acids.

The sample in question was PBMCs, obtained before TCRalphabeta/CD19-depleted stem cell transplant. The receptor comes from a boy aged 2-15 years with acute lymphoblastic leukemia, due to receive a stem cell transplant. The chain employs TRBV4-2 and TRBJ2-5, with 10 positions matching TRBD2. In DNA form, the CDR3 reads TGTGCCAGCAGCCGAGGGTATAGCGGGGGGGAGACCCAGTACTTC. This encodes CASSRGYSGGETQYF.